This is a list of T cell receptor beta chains from one sample in a study of OX40 agonist ivuxolimab in advanced cancers. Produced via immunoSEQ multiplex PCR; TCRdb's table is partial and in-frame only. Of about 84,000 clones in the sample, around 94% were seen once. The sample consisted of CD4+ or CD8+ T cells sorted from blood, taken in a trial of the OX40 agonist ivuxolimab. All receptors come from an adult with an advanced solid tumor such as melanoma, head and neck, liver or kidney cancer. Both conserved end residues are part of each CDR3. Fields, in order: V gene, CDR3 length, J gene, CDR3 protein.

TRBV9	14	TRBJ2-7	CASSPGGGGNEQYF
TRBV5-4	16	TRBJ2-1	CASSGGSSGANNEQFF
TRBV2	14	TRBJ2-7	CASSEPSKGYEQYF
TRBV9	15	TRBJ2-1	CASSVGGRALNEQFF
TRBV13	15	TRBJ2-3	CASSLRDLGTDTQYF
TRBV7-2	12	TRBJ2-7	CASSPRGHEQYF
TRBV7-3	15	TRBJ1-2	CASSLMGGNDYGYTF
TRBV19	13	TRBJ1-1	CASSITGQQEAFF
TRBV7-9	13	TRBJ2-7	CASSPLGDSEQYF
TRBV9	12	TRBJ2-7	CASSVEGDEQYF
TRBV7-2	13	TRBJ2-7	CASSFSGSYEQYF
TRBV5-5	13	TRBJ2-7	CANREGQAYEQYF
TRBV7-9	12	TRBJ1-3	CASSSRGNTIYF
TRBV5-5	14	TRBJ2-5	CASSLIATQETQYF
TRBV11-2	15	TRBJ2-4	CASSLPGGTGDIQYF